Shown below are 20 T cell receptor beta chains from a single sample sequenced in a study of Ad26.COV2.S vaccination and SARS-CoV-2 variants. Treatment indicated: about 20 received Ad26.COV2.S at low or high dose, single or two shots; a few received placebo; per-sample allocation not given. Vaccine and placebo recipients were sampled on day 63 after the first injection. Using immunoSEQ multiplex PCR, the repertoire was profiled, and TCRdb retains in-frame clones only, with some absent. The table shows 300,000 to 350,000 clones, with 90% occurring only once. Source: peripheral blood, taken in a trial of Ad26.COV2.S vaccine versus placebo. These receptors were obtained from a person aged 18 to 59 who received the Ad26.COV2.S COVID-19 vaccine or a placebo.

This chain uses TRBV7-2 with TRBJ1-1, with D possibly matching TRBD1 (5 bases). CDR3 length: 14 amino acids. V was clipped by 3 bases and J by 1 base, with 9 bases between them. CDR1 is SGHTA, CDR2 FQGNSA, per germline. The CDR3 bases are TGTGCCAGCAGCTTGGGGGGGGAGAACACTGAAGCTTTCTTT. Translated, it gives CASSLGGENTEAFF. The entire variable domain, with the rest obtained from reference TRBV7-2 and TRBJ1-1, is as follows: GAGVSQSPSNKVTEKGKDVELRCDPISGHTALYWYRQSLGQGLEFLIYFQGNSAPDKSGLPSDRFSAERTGGSVSTLTIQRTQQEDSAVYLCASSLGGENTEAFFGQGTRLTVV.

This clone was recorded only once. The V gene is TRBV6-5, the J gene TRBJ2-1, with 12 bases lining up with TRBD2. The V segment lost 5 bases and the J segment 8 bases; nucleotides outside the gene matches: 7. The CDR3 contains 15 residues. In germline, CDR1 is MNHEY, CDR2 SVGAGI. DNA of the CDR3: TGTGCCAGCAGTCAAACTAGCGGGGGGAGGGATGAGCAGTTCTTC. Residues: CASSQTSGGRDEQFF.

V and J are TRBV6-2 or TRBV6-3 and TRBJ1-6; TRBD1 agrees at 7 bases. V shed 5 bases, J shed 5 bases, and the junction held 9 bases outside the gene matches. The CDR3 has 16 amino acids. The germline gives CDR1 MNHEY, CDR2 SVGEGT. The DNA for the CDR3 is TGTGCCAGCAGTAAATTTCCCGGGACAGATAATTCACCCCTCCACTTT. Translation: CASSKFPGTDNSPLHF.

This chain connects TRBV24-1 to TRBJ2-1; no firm D call. This CDR3 comprises 11 residues. The germline V and J ends were trimmed by 3 bases and 10 bases, with 6 bases remaining between them. CDR1 and CDR2 (germline): KGHDR, SFDVKD. CDR3 in DNA: TGTGCCACCAGTGATCACCGCGAGCAGTTCTTC. This codes for CATSDHREQFF.

The chain combines TRBV2 with TRBJ1-1; D perhaps matches TRBD1 (5 bases). V dropped 2 bases and J dropped 0 bases, with 7 bases sitting between them. CDR3 length: 14 residues. CDR1 and CDR2 (germline): SNHLY, FYNNEI. For the CDR3, the DNA is TGTGCCAGCAGTGAATGGGGCATGAACACTGAAGCTTTCTTT. This encodes CASSEWGMNTEAFF.

The chain uses TRBV2 and TRBJ2-3, with a weak D call TRBD1 (5 bases). Germline V gene data show CDR1 as SNHLY and CDR2 as FYNNEI. V shed 4 bases and J shed 1 base, with 9 bases lying between them. The CDR3 contains 14 residues. In nucleotides, the CDR3 is TGTGCCAGCAGTGGTGACAGTGGCACAGATACGCAGTATTTT. Protein product: CASSGDSGTDTQYF.

This clone occurred once. The chain is built from TRBV28 and TRBJ1-1; 9 nucleotides line up with TRBD1. Germline V gives CDR1 MDHEN, CDR2 SYDVKM. The length of the CDR3 is 16 residues. After removal of 6 bases from V and 11 bases from J, the junction contained 19 bases not matched to a gene. This CDR3 is CASSPNGGKHRGHAFF. The CDR3 region has the DNA TGTGCCAGCAGCCCGAACGGGGGGAAACACAGGGGGCACGCTTTCTTT.

J is TRBJ2-3 and V is TRBV12-5; D is unresolved. V lost 8 bases to trimming and J lost 2 bases, with 14 bases between them. The V gene's germline CDR1 is LGHNT and CDR2 FRNRAP. This CDR3 contains 14 residues. The CDR3 spells CASHWGFPTDTQYF. CDR3 coding DNA: TGTGCTAGTCACTGGGGATTCCCCACAGATACGCAGTATTTT.

This clone was picked up one time. The chain combines TRBV7-9 with TRBJ1-1, with a possible D match to TRBD1 (6 bases). Germline values: CDR1 SEHNR, CDR2 FQNEAQ (reference sequence). V lost 4 bases and J 2 bases, leaving 14 bases between the germline ends. The CDR3 consists of 15 residues. CDR3 sequence: CASSSRTGTNTEAFF. As DNA, the CDR3 is TGTGCCAGCAGCTCTCGTACAGGGACCAACACTGAAGCTTTCTTT. Variable domain in full (rest from reference TRBV7-9 and TRBJ1-1): DTGVSQNPRHKITKRGQNVTFRCDPISEHNRLYWYRQTLGQGPEFLTYFQNEAQLEKSRLLSDRFSAERPKGSFSTLEIQRTEQGDSAMYLCASSSRTGTNTEAFFGQGTRLTVV.

With regard to this clone: Other DNA sequences in this sample translate to the same CDR3. The chain has TRBV9 and TRBJ1-2; no clear D gene. Germline V gene data show CDR1 as SGDLS and CDR2 as YYNGEE. This CDR3 contains 14 residues. V was trimmed by 0 bases and J by 2 bases, leaving 8 bases between them. CDR3 nucleotide sequence: TGTGCCAGCAGCGTAGTTGGAGGGAACTATGGCTACACCTTC. It translates to CASSVVGGNYGYTF. The variable domain in full, completed from reference TRBV9 and TRBJ1-2, reads DSGVTQTPKHLITATGQRVTLRCSPRSGDLSVYWYQQSLDQGLQFLIQYYNGEERAKGNILERFSAQQFPDLHSELNLSSLELGDSALYFCASSVVGGNYGYTFGSGTRLTVV.

The chain has TRBV7-9 and TRBJ2-7; D is undetermined. Trimming took 1 base from V and 0 from J, leaving 10 bases between them. This CDR3 spans 15 amino acids. Germline lookup yields CDR1 SEHNR and CDR2 FQNEAQ (reference sequence). The CDR3 here is CASSLEHRASYEQYF. The CDR3 bases are TGTGCCAGCAGCTTAGAACACAGAGCCTCCTACGAGCAGTACTTC.

In the case of this clone: At one end, the junction sequence differs from germline, possibly due to a read error. The rearrangement links TRBV11-3 to TRBJ1-2, with a tentative D call TRBD1 (6 bases). From germline, CDR1 is SGHNT and CDR2 YENEEA. There are 12 residues in the CDR3. CDR3 nucleotides: TGTGCCAGCAGCCTAGGACAGCTCGGAGAGGACTTC. Encoded protein: CASSLGQLGEDF.

V and J are TRBV13 and TRBJ1-3, with 9 positions matching TRBD1. CDR3 length: 15 residues. With 3 bases clipped from V and 2 bases from J, the junction kept 2 bases outside the gene matches. Germline CDR1 reads PRHDT; CDR2 reads FYEKMQ (reference sequence). The CDR3, as DNA: TGTGCCAGCAGCTTCGGGACAGGGCCTGGAAACACCATATATTTT. This gives the protein CASSFGTGPGNTIYF.

The chain employs TRBV9 and TRBJ2-2; D not certain. Trimming cost V 0 bases and J 5 bases, with 8 bases left between them. The V gene's germline CDR1 is SGDLS and CDR2 YYNGEE. The CDR3 totals 14 residues. DNA of the CDR3: TGTGCCAGCAGCGTAGGTCCAGAGACCGGGGAGCTGTTTTTT. Residues: CASSVGPETGELFF.

The chain employs TRBV7-9 and TRBJ1-6; D remains unclear. Trimming removed 0 bases from V and 9 bases from J, with 15 bases in between. Germline-derived CDR1 and CDR2 are SEHNR and FQNEAQ (reference sequence). The CDR3 covers 16 residues. CDR3 sequence reads: CASSLAYREKGSPLHF. The CDR3 DNA sequence: TGTGCCAGCAGCTTAGCCTACCGGGAAAAGGGTTCACCCCTCCACTTT.

V is TRBV12-3 or TRBV12-4 and J is TRBJ1-2; 7 nucleotides line up with TRBD1. This CDR3 has 12 residues. V was clipped by 6 bases and J by 6 bases; unmatched bases: 4. The CDR3 sequence: CASSPQGNGYTF. CDR3 in DNA: TGTGCCAGCAGCCCACAGGGGAATGGCTACACCTTC.

The chain has TRBV3-1 (or the pseudogene TRBV3-2) and TRBJ2-7; 8 bases align to TRBD1. From germline, CDR1 is LGHDT and CDR2 YNNKEL (reference sequence). This CDR3 has 15 residues. V dropped 1 base and J dropped 4; count of bases not matched to a gene: 6. CDR3 coding DNA: TGTGCCAGCAGCCAAGTCGGGACAGGTAAATACGAGCAGTACTTC. Its translation is CASSQVGTGKYEQYF.

The chain carries TRBV15 and TRBJ2-1; TRBD2 matches at 14 bases. V dropped 1 base and J dropped 1; count of bases not matched to a gene: 0. Per germline, CDR1 LNHNV and CDR2 YYDKDF (reference sequence). This CDR3 contains 17 residues. The DNA of the CDR3 is TGTGCCACCAGCAGAGGACTAGCGGGAGGGTCCTACAATGAGCAGTTCTTC. Residues: CATSRGLAGGSYNEQFF.

The chain employs TRBV21-1 and TRBJ1-1; the table's D call TRBD1 went unverified against the DNA. TRBV21-1 has pseudogene status. This CDR3 has 15 amino acids. CDR3 coding DNA: TGTGCCAGCAGCAAACGACAGGGGAGGAACACTGAAGCTTTCTTT. Translating gives CASSKRQGRNTEAFF.

The chain joins TRBV9 to TRBJ2-1, with TRBD1 matching 7 bases. The germline CDR1 and CDR2 sequences are SGDLS and YYNGEE. V gave up 4 bases and J gave up 6 bases; unmatched junction bases: 7. The CDR3 totals 14 residues. The CDR3: CASSTHGQVNEQFF. CDR3 nucleotide sequence: TGTGCCAGCAGCACCCACGGACAGGTCAATGAGCAGTTCTTC.